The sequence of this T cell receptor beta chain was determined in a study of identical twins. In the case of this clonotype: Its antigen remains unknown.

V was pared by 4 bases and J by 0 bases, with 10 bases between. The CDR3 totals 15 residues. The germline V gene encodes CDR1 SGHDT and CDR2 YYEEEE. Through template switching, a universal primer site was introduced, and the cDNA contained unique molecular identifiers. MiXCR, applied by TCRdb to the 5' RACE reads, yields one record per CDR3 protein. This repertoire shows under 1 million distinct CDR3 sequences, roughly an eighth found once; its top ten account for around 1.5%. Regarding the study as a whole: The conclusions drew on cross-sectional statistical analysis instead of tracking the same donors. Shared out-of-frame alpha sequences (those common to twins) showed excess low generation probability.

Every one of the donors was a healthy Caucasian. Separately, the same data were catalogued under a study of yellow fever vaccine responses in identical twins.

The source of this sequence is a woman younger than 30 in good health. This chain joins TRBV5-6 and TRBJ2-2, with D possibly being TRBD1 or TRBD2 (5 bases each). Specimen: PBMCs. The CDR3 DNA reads TGTGCCAGCAGCCCGATGGGACCGAACACCGGGGAGCTGTTTTTT. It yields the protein CASSPMGPNTGELFF.